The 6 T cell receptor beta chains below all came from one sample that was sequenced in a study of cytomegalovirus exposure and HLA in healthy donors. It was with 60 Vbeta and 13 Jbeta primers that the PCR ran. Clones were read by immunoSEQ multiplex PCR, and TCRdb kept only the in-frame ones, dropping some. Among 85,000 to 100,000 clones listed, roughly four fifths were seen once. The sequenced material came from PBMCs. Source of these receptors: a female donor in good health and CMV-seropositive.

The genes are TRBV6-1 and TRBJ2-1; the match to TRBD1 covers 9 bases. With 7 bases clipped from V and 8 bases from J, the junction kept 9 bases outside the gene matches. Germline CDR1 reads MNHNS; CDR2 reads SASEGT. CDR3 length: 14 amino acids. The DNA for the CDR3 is TGTGCCAGCAAGGGGGACAGGGTAATGGATGAGCAGTTCTTC. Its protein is CASKGDRVMDEQFF.

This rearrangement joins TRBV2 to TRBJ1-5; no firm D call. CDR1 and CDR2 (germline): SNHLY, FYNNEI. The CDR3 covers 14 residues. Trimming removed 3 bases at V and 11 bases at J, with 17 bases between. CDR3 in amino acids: CASSDSKLPAAQHF. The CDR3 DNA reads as TGTGCCAGCAGTGACTCCAAACTCCCGGCGGCCCAGCATTTT.

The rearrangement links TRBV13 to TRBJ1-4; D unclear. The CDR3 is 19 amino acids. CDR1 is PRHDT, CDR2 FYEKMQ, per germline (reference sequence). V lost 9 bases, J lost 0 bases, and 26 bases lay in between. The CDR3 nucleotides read TGTGCCAGTACCCGGTACCAACAAAGGAGACTGGCAACTAATGAAAAACTGTTTTTT. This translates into CASTRYQQRRLATNEKLFF.

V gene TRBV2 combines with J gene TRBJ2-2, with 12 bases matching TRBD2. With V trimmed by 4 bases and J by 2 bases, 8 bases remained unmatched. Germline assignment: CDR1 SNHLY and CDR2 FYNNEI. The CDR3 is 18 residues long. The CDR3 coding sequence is TGTGCCAGCAGTGTTGCTAGCGGGGGGGCACCCAACACCGGGGAGCTGTTTTTT. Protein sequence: CASSVASGGAPNTGELFF.

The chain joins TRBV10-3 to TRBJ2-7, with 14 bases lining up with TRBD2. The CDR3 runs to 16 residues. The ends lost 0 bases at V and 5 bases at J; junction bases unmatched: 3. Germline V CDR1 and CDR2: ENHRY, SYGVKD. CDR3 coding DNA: TGTGCCATCAGTGAGTCGGGACTAGCGGGAGCCCACGAGCAGTACTTC. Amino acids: CAISESGLAGAHEQYF.

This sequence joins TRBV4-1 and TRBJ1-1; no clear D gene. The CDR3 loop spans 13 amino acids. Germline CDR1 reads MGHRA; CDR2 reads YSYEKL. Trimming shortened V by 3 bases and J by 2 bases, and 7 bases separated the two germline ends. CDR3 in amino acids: CASSHPTNTEAFF. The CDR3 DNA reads TGCGCCAGCAGCCACCCGACAAACACTGAAGCTTTCTTT.